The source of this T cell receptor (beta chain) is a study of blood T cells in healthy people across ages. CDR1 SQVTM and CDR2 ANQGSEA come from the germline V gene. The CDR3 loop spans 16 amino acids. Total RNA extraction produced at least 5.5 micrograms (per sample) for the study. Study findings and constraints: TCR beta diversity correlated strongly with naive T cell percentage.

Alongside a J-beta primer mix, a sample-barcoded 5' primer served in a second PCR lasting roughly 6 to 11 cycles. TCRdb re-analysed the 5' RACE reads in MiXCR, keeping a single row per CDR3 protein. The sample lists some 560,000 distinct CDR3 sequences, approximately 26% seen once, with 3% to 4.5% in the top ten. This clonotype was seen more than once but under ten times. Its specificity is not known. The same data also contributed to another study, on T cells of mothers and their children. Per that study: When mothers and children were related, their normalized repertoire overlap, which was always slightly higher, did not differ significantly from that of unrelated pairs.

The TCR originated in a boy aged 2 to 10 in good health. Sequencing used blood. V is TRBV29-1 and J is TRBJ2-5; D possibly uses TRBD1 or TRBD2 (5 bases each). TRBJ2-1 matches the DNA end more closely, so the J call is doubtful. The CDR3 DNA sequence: TGCAGCGTGGGGGTAAAATGGCGTTCTTTTATGCATGAGCAGTTCTTC. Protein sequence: CSVGVKWRSFMHEQFF.